Below, one T cell receptor (beta chain) is given with its context. The antigen is undetermined. This entry belongs to a study of Graves' ophthalmopathy and Graves' hyperthyroidism. Study outcomes and limitations: Most expanded clonotypes in thyroid above 0.001 frequency also showed up in blood. The model reached around 64% sensitivity and approximately 72% specificity for predicting ophthalmopathy progression.

The authors amplified TCR beta CDR3 regions from RNA transcripts. HTBI-primed first-round RT-PCR preceded second-round multiplex PCR. TCRdb reanalysed the multiplex PCR reads using MiXCR and keeps one entry per CDR3 protein. This sample has roughly 700,000 distinct CDR3 sequences, with approximately 40% found just once. V lost 7 bases and J lost 7, with 17 bases in between. In germline, CDR1 is SGHTA, CDR2 FQGNSA. This CDR3 spans 13 amino acids. Active ophthalmopathy (CAS at least 3, NOSPECS at least 4), lasting under 3 months. Fresh peripheral blood, about 10 ml, was the PBMC source. The chain joins TRBV7-2 to TRBJ2-7, with D perhaps TRBD1 (6 bases). This sequence originates from an adult man with Graves' ophthalmopathy. The sequenced sample consisted of peripheral blood. CDR3 residues: CASKGDVAEEQYF. DNA of the CDR3: TGTGCCAGCAAGGGGGATGTCGCGGAAGAGCAGTACTTC.